The 22 T cell receptor beta chains reported below all come from one sample, sequenced in a study of T cell changes during pregnancy in multiple sclerosis. Sequencing used immunoSEQ multiplex PCR; TCRdb keeps in-frame clones, though not all of them. The profile shows 40,000 or so clones, roughly 90% of them singletons. Specimen: CD8+ T cells from peripheral blood mononuclear cells, collected in the third trimester of pregnancy. The receptors stem from a female donor with multiple sclerosis, enrolled in a pregnancy study.

V gene TRBV15 combines with J gene TRBJ2-7; 9 bases are shared with TRBD1. The CDR3 length is 16 residues. Germline V gene data show CDR1 as LNHNV and CDR2 as YYDKDF (reference sequence). The V segment lost 5 bases and the J segment 0 bases; nucleotides outside the gene matches: 8. The CDR3 DNA reads TGTGCCACCAGCCGGGGACAGGGAATAAGCTCCTACGAGCAGTACTTC. Its translation: CATSRGQGISSYEQYF.

The chain employs TRBV9 and TRBJ2-4; 12 bases agree with TRBD2. V was clipped by 0 bases and J by 1 base; unmatched bases: 11. Looked up from germline, CDR1 is SGDLS and CDR2 is YYNGEE. The CDR3 extends over 20 amino acids. The CDR3 loop reads CASSVEGTSGHPSAKNIQYF. The CDR3 nucleotides read TGTGCCAGCAGCGTAGAGGGGACTAGCGGGCACCCTTCGGCCAAAAACATTCAGTACTTC.

The rearrangement uses TRBV20-1 and TRBJ2-1; D gene ambiguous. V lost 5 bases and J lost 1, with 3 bases in between. Germline V gives CDR1 DFQATT, CDR2 SNEGSKA (reference sequence). The CDR3 loop spans 11 amino acids. CDR3 in amino acids: CSARSYNEQFF. Here the CDR3 DNA reads TGCAGTGCTCGTTCCTACAATGAGCAGTTCTTC.

J is TRBJ2-3 and V is TRBV9; 12 bases line up with TRBD2. The CDR3 runs 16 residues. The V and J ends lost 7 bases and 3 bases, in that order; junction bases with no gene match: 9. Looked up from germline, CDR1 is SGDLS and CDR2 is YYNGEE. The CDR3 spells CASSSGREVRTDTQYF. DNA of the CDR3: TGTGCCAGCTCTAGCGGGAGGGAGGTTAGGACAGATACGCAGTATTTT.

This clone occurred once. The genes are TRBV28 and TRBJ2-3; D is uncertain. This CDR3 comprises 16 residues. The germline V gene has CDR1 MDHEN and CDR2 SYDVKM. The V gene lost 7 bases and the J gene lost 0 bases, with 17 bases spanning the gap. Here the CDR3 reads CASTQLTRASTDTQYF. In nucleotides, the CDR3 is TGTGCCAGCACACAACTGACTCGTGCTAGCACAGATACGCAGTATTTT. Based on the CDR3 plus reference TRBV28 and TRBJ2-3, the full variable domain is DVKVTQSSRYLVKRTGEKVFLECVQDMDHENMFWYRQDPGLGLRLIYFSYDVKMKEKGDIPEGYSVSREKKERFSLILESASTNQTSMYLCASTQLTRASTDTQYFGPGTRLTVL.

The chain uses TRBV27 and TRBJ1-1, with D unclear. This CDR3 has 15 amino acids. The germline CDR1 and CDR2 sequences are MNHEY and SMNVEV (reference sequence). Trimming took off 4 bases at V and 2 bases at J, with 14 bases between the two ends. Written as DNA, the CDR3 is TGTGCCAGCAGTTCGATCTTGACACATAACACTGAAGCTTTCTTT. Translation: CASSSILTHNTEAFF.

In DNA form, the CDR3 reads TGCGCCAGCAGCCAAGATCAGGGGGACCTAACCTACGAGCAGTACTTC. Protein: CASSQDQGDLTYEQYF. The chain joins TRBV4-1 to TRBJ2-7; 7 nucleotides line up with TRBD1. V shed 0 bases, J shed 2 bases, and the junction held 7 bases outside the gene matches. The CDR3 consists of 16 residues. Germline V gives CDR1 MGHRA, CDR2 YSYEKL.

CDR3 coding DNA: TGTGCCAGCAGTCCAGGGGACAACCTCCCACCCTACGAGCAGTACTTC. It specifies CASSPGDNLPPYEQYF. V and J are TRBV6-6 and TRBJ2-7, with TRBD1 as a possible D gene (6 bases). Germline CDR1 MNHNY, CDR2 SVGAGI (reference sequence). CDR3 size: 16 residues. V lost 5 bases to trimming and J lost 2 bases, with 19 bases between them.

V usage is TRBV7-9 and J usage is TRBJ1-2; TRBD1 agrees at 8 bases. Per the germline V gene, CDR1 is SEHNR and CDR2 is FQNEAQ (reference sequence). This CDR3 is built from 16 residues. Unmatched junction bases numbered 9, after V lost 3 bases and J lost 3 bases. CDR3 bases: TGTGCCAGCAGCTTTTGGGACAGGATTGTTGACTATGGCTACACCTTC. The encoded protein is CASSFWDRIVDYGYTF.

The gene calls are TRBV15 and TRBJ2-7, with 7 bases matching TRBD1. This CDR3 is 13 amino acids long. The germline CDR1 and CDR2 sequences are LNHNV and YYDKDF (reference sequence). Germline trimming cut 6 bases from V and 1 base from J; bases unmatched to any gene: 3. CDR3 bases: TGTGCCACCAGTCAGGGGGTTTCCTACGAGCAGTACTTC. Protein product: CATSQGVSYEQYF.

V usage is TRBV7-8 and J usage is TRBJ2-7, with 8 bases that match TRBD2. The V gene's germline CDR1 is SGHVS and CDR2 FQNEAQ. Losses at the gene ends were 10 bases for V and 2 bases for J; bases not matched to a gene: 4. The CDR3 covers 12 residues. The CDR3 reads CATGGDPYEQYF. As DNA, the CDR3 is TGTGCCACCGGGGGGGACCCCTACGAGCAGTACTTC.

The rearrangement links TRBV5-1 to TRBJ2-7; maybe TRBD1 (5 bases). V was trimmed by 4 bases and J by 4 bases, leaving 9 bases between them. Germline-derived CDR1 and CDR2 are SGHRS and YFSETQ. This CDR3 region has 12 residues. CDR3 in amino acids: CASSGDRYEQYF. In DNA form, the CDR3 reads TGCGCCAGCAGCGGCGACAGATACGAGCAGTACTTC.

The rearrangement joins TRBV19 to TRBJ2-7; 8 bases agree with TRBD1. The CDR3 is made up of 14 amino acids. V lost 5 bases and J lost 5; bases outside the gene matches: 8. Germline lookup yields CDR1 LNHDA and CDR2 SQIVND (reference sequence). This CDR3 reads CASSPRQGMHEQYF. The CDR3 DNA follows: TGTGCCAGTAGTCCAAGACAGGGGATGCACGAGCAGTACTTC.

The J gene is TRBJ1-1, the V gene TRBV11-2; D is unclear. V was clipped by 0 bases and J by 3 bases, with 5 bases between them. The CDR3 is 13 amino acids. Per germline, CDR1 SGHAT and CDR2 FQNNGV. The CDR3 region is CASSLESYTEAFF. Here the CDR3 DNA reads TGTGCCAGCAGCTTAGAGTCCTACACTGAAGCTTTCTTT.

V usage is TRBV7-9 and J usage is TRBJ2-2, with D tentatively TRBD2 (6 bases). Germline-derived CDR1 and CDR2 are SEHNR and FQNEAQ (reference sequence). V was clipped by 4 bases and J by 2 bases, with 14 bases between them. This CDR3 is built from 16 residues. The DNA of the CDR3 is TGTGCCAGCAGCTCACCCCAGGGAGGAAACACCGGGGAGCTGTTTTTT. Translating it yields CASSSPQGGNTGELFF.

This rearrangement joins TRBV27 to TRBJ2-7; D gene unclear. V lost 5 bases and J 4 bases, leaving 15 bases between the germline ends. Germline V gives CDR1 MNHEY, CDR2 SMNVEV (reference sequence). The length of the CDR3 is 14 residues. In DNA form, the CDR3 reads TGTGCCAGCAGTCCCGACGAGGCCCTGTACGAGCAGTACTTC. The encoded protein is CASSPDEALYEQYF.

This rearrangement joins TRBV14 to TRBJ1-1; no reliable D call. Germline loops: CDR1 SGHDN, CDR2 FVKESK. The CDR3 is 14 amino acids. V gave up 3 bases and J gave up 14 bases, with 22 bases separating them. DNA for the CDR3: TGTGCCAGCAGCCAGGGCGGGGTTATATACAATCCCTTCTTT. Protein product: CASSQGGVIYNPFF.

CDR3: CATSRDAGGSYNEQFF. CDR3 coding DNA: TGTGCCACCAGCAGAGATGCGGGAGGGTCCTACAATGAGCAGTTCTTC. V is TRBV15 and J is TRBJ2-1, with 9 bases identical to TRBD2. The germline V gene encodes CDR1 LNHNV and CDR2 YYDKDF (reference sequence). The CDR3 covers 16 residues. J gave up 1 base and V 0 bases, and 1 base lay outside the gene matches. The whole variable domain, filled in from reference TRBV15 and TRBJ2-1, reads DAMVIQNPRYQVTQFGKPVTLSCSQTLNHNVMYWYQQKSSQAPKLLFHYYDKDFNNEADTPDNFQSRRPNTSFCFLDIRSPGLGDTAMYLCATSRDAGGSYNEQFFGPGTRLTVL.

V is TRBV7-3 and J is TRBJ2-1, with 14 bases lining up with TRBD2. J lost 1 base, V lost 3 bases, and 8 bases had no gene match. There are 19 residues in the CDR3. Germline lookup yields CDR1 SGHTA and CDR2 FQGTGA. The CDR3 sequence: CASSFGLAGGAGSYNEQFF. Written as DNA, the CDR3 is TGTGCCAGCAGCTTTGGACTAGCGGGAGGAGCAGGTTCCTACAATGAGCAGTTCTTC. Together with reference TRBV7-3 and TRBJ2-1, the CDR3 gives the full variable domain: GAGVSQTPSNKVTEKGKYVELRCDPISGHTALYWYRQSLGQGPEFLIYFQGTGAADDSGLPNDRFFAVRPEGSVSTLKIQRTERGDSAVYLCASSFGLAGGAGSYNEQFFGPGTRLTVL.

CDR3 bases: TGTGCCATCTCGATAGCGGGGGCTTACGAGCAGTACTTC. This sequence encodes CAISIAGAYEQYF. The chain combines TRBV7-9 with TRBJ2-7; 9 bases align to TRBD2. With 10 bases clipped from V and 4 bases from J, the junction kept 8 bases outside the gene matches. Germline values: CDR1 SEHNR, CDR2 FQNEAQ (reference sequence). CDR3 length: 13 amino acids.

This chain joins TRBV19 and TRBJ1-5; D gene unclear. CDR1 is LNHDA and CDR2 is SQIVND in the germline V gene (reference sequence). The CDR3 is made up of 14 amino acids. V shed 3 bases and J shed 2 bases, with 8 bases lying between them. CDR3: CASSMSQGNQPQHF. CDR3 in DNA: TGTGCCAGTAGTATGAGTCAGGGCAATCAGCCCCAGCATTTT.

The genes are TRBV5-4 and TRBJ1-2; D perhaps matches TRBD1 (5 bases). The CDR3 loop spans 13 amino acids. Trimming removed 5 bases at V and 4 bases at J, with 12 bases between. Germline CDR1 SGHNT, CDR2 YYREEE (reference sequence). DNA of the CDR3: TGTGCCAGCAGTGCTGGACACTTCTATGGCTACACCTTC. It codes for CASSAGHFYGYTF.